A single sample is the source of the 9 T cell receptor beta chains below, sequenced in a study of cytomegalovirus exposure and HLA in healthy donors (dated by TCRdb to the late 2010s). Libraries came from the immunoSEQ multiplex PCR assay. Entries here come from immuneACCESS through TCRdb and include only in-frame sequences with V and J called. Some clones fail to appear in such tables; in the studies checked, an unresolved V gene covers under half of the shortfall, and the cause of the remainder is unknown. The sample table records some 150,000 clones; approximately 87% of these occur just once. The top ten hold 1.4% of the sample. Specimen: PBMCs. The source is a woman in her twenties or thirties in good health and CMV-seronegative.

The chain couples TRBV9 to TRBJ2-3; 7 nucleotides match TRBD2. This CDR3 spans 15 amino acids. Germline V gene lookup returns CDR1 SGDLS and CDR2 YYNGEE. Trimming removed 0 bases from V and 4 bases from J; junction bases left unmatched: 5. This CDR3 reads CASSVAGGSADTQYF. The CDR3 DNA is TGTGCCAGCAGCGTAGCCGGGGGGTCGGCAGATACGCAGTATTTT.

The rearrangement links TRBV4-1 to TRBJ1-5; 7 bases are shared with TRBD1. This CDR3 is 17 amino acids long. Germline CDR1 reads MGHRA; CDR2 reads YSYEKL. Losses at the gene ends were 0 bases for V and 6 bases for J; bases not matched to a gene: 11. In DNA form, the CDR3 reads TGCGCCAGCAGCCAAGATAGTGAGACAGGGATTACTCAGCCCCAGCATTTT. Translating gives CASSQDSETGITQPQHF.

This chain links TRBV6-5 with TRBJ2-2; 9 nucleotides agree with TRBD2. The trim removed 5 bases at V and 7 bases at J, leaving 8 bases unmatched. The germline CDR1 and CDR2 sequences are MNHEY and SVGAGI. This CDR3 is 15 amino acids long. CDR3 amino acids: CASSRNRLADGELFF. Here the CDR3 DNA reads TGTGCCAGCAGTCGAAATAGACTAGCGGACGGGGAGCTGTTTTTT.

The rearrangement links TRBV10-2 to TRBJ1-5; TRBD1 might be the D (6 bases). The germline V gene has CDR1 WSHSY and CDR2 SAAADI. V was shortened by 3 bases and J by 6 bases, with 9 bases between the two germline ends. The length of the CDR3 is 13 residues. The CDR3: CASSEGGVQPQHF. CDR3 in DNA: TGCGCCAGCAGTGAAGGGGGGGTTCAGCCCCAGCATTTT.

The chain links TRBV5-1 to TRBJ2-3; possibly TRBD2 for D (5 bases). Germline CDR1 and CDR2: SGHRS and YFSETQ. The length of the CDR3 is 14 residues. With 1 base removed from V and 4 bases from J, the gap between germline ends came to 10 bases. The DNA of the CDR3 is TGCGCCAGCAGCTTGACTAGTTTCGCAGATACGCAGTATTTT. Residues: CASSLTSFADTQYF.

This chain links TRBV15 with TRBJ2-2, with D possibly TRBD1 on 5 matching bases. V was trimmed by 4 bases and J by 2 bases, leaving 8 bases between them. The CDR3 is 14 amino acids. Per germline, CDR1 LNHNV and CDR2 YYDKDF (reference sequence). CDR3 nucleotides: TGTGCCACCAGCACCACAGGAAACACCGGGGAGCTGTTTTTT. Residues: CATSTTGNTGELFF.

This clone was seen many times. This CDR3 is also generated by other DNA sequences in the sample. The chain uses TRBV18 and TRBJ2-5, with D possibly being TRBD1 (5 bases). Germline V gene data show CDR1 as KGHSH and CDR2 as LQKENI. The CDR3 runs 13 residues. Trimming stripped 2 bases from V and 3 bases from J, with 7 bases between. CDR3 residues: CASSPWGEETQYF. The CDR3 bases are TGTGCCAGCTCACCATGGGGCGAAGAGACCCAGTACTTC. Using reference TRBV18 and TRBJ2-5 for the parts outside the CDR3, the full variable domain is NAGVMQNPRHLVRRRGQEARLRCSPMKGHSHVYWYRQLPEEGLKFMVYLQKENIIDESGMPKERFSAEFPKEGPSILRIQQVVRGDSAAYFCASSPWGEETQYFGPGTRLLVL.

The chain has TRBV10-3 and TRBJ1-2; TRBD1 matches 11 bases. The CDR3 is made up of 15 amino acids. Germline CDR1 reads ENHRY; CDR2 reads SYGVKD. Losses at the gene ends were 3 bases for V and 8 bases for J; bases not matched to a gene: 8. Here the CDR3 DNA reads TGTGCCATCAGTGACCTCGGACAGGGGGCGTCCGGCTACACCTTC. This gives the protein CAISDLGQGASGYTF.

V is TRBV27 and J is TRBJ2-7; 9 bases are shared with TRBD1. The length of the CDR3 is 14 residues. Germline V gene sequence: CDR1 MNHEY, CDR2 SMNVEV (reference sequence). V was pared by 6 bases and J by 6 bases, with 9 bases of the junction left unmatched. The CDR3 sequence is CASSLITGGREQYF. CDR3 coding DNA: TGTGCCAGCAGCCTCATCACAGGGGGCCGCGAGCAGTACTTC.